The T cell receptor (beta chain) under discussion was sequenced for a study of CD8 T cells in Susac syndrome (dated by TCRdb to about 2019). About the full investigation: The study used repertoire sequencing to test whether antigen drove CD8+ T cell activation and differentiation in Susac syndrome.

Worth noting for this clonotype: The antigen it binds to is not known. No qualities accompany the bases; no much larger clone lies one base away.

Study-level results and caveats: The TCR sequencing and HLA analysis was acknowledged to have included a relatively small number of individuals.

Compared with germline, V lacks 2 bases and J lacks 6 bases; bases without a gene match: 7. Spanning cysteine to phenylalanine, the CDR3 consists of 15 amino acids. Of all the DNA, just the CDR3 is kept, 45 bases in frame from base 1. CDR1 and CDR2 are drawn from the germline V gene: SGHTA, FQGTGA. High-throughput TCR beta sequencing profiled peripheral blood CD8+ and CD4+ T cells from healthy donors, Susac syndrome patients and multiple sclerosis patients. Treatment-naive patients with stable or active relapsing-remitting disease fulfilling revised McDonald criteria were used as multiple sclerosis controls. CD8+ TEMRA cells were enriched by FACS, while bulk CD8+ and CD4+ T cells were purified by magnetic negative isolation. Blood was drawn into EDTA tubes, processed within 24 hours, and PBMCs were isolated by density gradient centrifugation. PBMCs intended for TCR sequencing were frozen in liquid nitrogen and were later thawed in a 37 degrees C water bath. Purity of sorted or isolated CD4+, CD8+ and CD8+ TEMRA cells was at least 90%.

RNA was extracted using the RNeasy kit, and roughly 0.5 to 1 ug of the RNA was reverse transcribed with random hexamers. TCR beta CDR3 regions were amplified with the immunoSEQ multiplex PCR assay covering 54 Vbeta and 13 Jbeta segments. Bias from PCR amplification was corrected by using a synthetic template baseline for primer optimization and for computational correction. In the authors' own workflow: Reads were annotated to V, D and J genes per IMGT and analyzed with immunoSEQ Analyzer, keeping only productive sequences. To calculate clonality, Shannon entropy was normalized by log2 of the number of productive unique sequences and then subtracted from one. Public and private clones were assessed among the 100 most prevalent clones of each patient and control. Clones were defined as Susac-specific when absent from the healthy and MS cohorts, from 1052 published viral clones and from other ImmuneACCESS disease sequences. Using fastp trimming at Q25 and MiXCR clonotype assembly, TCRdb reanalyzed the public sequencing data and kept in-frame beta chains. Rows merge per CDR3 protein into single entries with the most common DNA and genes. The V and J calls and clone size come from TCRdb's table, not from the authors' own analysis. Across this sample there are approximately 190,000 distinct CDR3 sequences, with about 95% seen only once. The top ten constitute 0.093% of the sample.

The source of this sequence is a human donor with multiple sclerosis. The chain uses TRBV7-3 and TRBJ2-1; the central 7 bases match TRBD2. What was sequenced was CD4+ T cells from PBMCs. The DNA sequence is TGTGCCAGCAGCTTAGGTGGGAGGGCCCTCAATGAGCAGTTCTTC. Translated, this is CASSLGGRALNEQFF.